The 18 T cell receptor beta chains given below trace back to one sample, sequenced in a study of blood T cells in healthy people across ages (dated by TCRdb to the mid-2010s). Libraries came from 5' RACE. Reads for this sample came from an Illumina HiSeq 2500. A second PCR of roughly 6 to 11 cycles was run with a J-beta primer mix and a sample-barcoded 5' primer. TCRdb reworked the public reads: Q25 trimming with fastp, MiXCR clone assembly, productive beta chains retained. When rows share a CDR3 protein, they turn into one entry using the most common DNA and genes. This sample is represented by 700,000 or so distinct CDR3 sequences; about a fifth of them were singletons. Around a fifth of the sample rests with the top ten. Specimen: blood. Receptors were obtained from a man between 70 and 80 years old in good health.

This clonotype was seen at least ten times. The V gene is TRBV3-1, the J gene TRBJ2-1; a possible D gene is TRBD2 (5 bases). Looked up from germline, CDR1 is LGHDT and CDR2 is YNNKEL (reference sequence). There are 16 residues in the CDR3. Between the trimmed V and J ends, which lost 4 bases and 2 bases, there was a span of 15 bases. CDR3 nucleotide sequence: TGTGCCAGCAGCCTCCGGGGTAGCTTCCCCTACAATGAGCAGTTCTTC. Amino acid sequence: CASSLRGSFPYNEQFF.

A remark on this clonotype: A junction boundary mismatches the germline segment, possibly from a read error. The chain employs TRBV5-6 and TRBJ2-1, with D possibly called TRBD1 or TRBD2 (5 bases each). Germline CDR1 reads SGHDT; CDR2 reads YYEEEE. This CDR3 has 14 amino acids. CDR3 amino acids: CASTLRELDNEQLF. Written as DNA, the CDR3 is TGTGCCAGCACTCTCCGGGAATTGGACAATGAGCAGCTCTTC.

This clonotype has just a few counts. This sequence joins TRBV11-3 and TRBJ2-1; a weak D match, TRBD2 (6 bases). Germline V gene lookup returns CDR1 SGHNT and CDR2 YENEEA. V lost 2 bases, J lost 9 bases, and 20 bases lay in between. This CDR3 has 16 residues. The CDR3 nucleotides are TGTGCCAGCAGCTTAAATAAACTAGCTGGCTGGAGTGAGCAGTTCTTC. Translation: CASSLNKLAGWSEQFF.

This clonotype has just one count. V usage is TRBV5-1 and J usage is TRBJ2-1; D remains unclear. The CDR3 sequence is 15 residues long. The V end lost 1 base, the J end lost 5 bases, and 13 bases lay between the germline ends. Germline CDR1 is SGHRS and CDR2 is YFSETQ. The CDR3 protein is CASSLIGLLNNEQFF. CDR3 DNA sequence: TGCGCCAGCAGCTTGATAGGTCTTTTGAACAATGAGCAGTTCTTC.

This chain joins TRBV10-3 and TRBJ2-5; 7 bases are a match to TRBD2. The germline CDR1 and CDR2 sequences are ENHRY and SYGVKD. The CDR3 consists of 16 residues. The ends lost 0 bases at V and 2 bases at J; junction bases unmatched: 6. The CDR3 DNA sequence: TGTGCCATCAGTGAGTCGTCTGGGGGGGGTCAAGAGACCCAGTACTTC. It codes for CAISESSGGGQETQYF.

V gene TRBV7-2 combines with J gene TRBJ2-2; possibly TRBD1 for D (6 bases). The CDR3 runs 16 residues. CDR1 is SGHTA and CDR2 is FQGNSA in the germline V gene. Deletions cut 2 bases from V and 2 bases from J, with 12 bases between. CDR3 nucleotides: TGTGCCAGCAGCTTATCCGGACAGCCTAACACCGGGGAGCTGTTTTTT. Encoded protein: CASSLSGQPNTGELFF.

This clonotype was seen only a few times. CDR3 DNA sequence: TGTGCCAGCAGTCCCAATCCGGGGACAGCTAGCACAGATACGCAGTATTTT. It codes for CASSPNPGTASTDTQYF. The V gene is TRBV12-3 or TRBV12-4, the J gene TRBJ2-3; 7 bases align to TRBD1. CDR3 size: 17 residues. J was trimmed by 0 bases and V by 5 bases; bases with no gene match: 11.

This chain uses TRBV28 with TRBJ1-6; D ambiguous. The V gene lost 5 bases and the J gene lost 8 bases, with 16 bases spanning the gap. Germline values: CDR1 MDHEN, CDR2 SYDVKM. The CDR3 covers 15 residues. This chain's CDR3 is CASSPVSGRDSPLHF. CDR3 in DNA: TGTGCCAGCAGTCCCGTATCGGGGAGGGATTCACCCCTCCACTTT.

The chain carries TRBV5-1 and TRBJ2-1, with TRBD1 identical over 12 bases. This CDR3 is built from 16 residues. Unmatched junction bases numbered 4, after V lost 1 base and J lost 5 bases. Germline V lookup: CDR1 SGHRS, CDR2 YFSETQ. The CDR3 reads CASSLRDRGHHNEQFF. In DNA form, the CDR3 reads TGCGCCAGCAGCTTGCGGGACAGGGGGCACCACAATGAGCAGTTCTTC.

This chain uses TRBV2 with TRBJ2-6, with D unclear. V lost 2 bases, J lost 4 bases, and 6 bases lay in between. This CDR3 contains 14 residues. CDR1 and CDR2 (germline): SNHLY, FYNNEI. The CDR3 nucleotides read TGTGCCAGCAGTGAAATCAAAGGGGCCAACGTCCTGACTTTC. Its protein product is CASSEIKGANVLTF.

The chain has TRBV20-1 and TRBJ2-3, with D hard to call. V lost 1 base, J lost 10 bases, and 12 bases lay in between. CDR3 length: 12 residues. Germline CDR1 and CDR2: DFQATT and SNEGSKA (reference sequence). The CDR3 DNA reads TGCAGTGCTAGAGCCACCCTCAACTCGCAGTATTTT. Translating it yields CSARATLNSQYF.

CDR3 sequence (DNA): TGTGCCACCAGCAGAGATTTTACGGGTCCTGGGGAGCTGTTTTTT. Residues: CATSRDFTGPGELFF. V usage is TRBV15 and J usage is TRBJ2-2; unclear D gene. The ends were cut back, 0 bases at V and 8 bases at J, with 13 bases in the middle. The CDR3 covers 15 residues. From germline, CDR1 is LNHNV and CDR2 YYDKDF (reference sequence).

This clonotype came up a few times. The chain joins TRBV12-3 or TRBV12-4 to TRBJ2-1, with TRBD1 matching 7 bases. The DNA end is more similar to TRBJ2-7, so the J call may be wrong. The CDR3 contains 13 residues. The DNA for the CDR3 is TGTGCCAGCAGTTTAGCGACAGGGCGGGAGCAGTACTTC. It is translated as CASSLATGREQYF.

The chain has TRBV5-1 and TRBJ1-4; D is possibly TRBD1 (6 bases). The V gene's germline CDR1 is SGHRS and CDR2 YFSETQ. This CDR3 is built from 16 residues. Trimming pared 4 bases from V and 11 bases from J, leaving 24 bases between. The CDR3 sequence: CASSPAETGGPVKLFF. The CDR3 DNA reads TGCGCCAGCAGCCCGGCGGAGACGGGGGGGCCCGTGAAACTGTTTTTT.

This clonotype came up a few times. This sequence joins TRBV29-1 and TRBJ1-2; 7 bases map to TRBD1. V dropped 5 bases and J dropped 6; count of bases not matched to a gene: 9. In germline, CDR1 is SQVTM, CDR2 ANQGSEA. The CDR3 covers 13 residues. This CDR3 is CSVTGATGDGYTF. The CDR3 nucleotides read TGCAGCGTTACAGGGGCTACAGGGGATGGCTACACCTTC.

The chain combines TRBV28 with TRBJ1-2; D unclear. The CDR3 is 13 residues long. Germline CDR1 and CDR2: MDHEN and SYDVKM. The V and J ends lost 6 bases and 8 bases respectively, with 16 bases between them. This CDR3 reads CASSQPEGRGYTF. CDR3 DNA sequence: TGTGCCAGCAGCCAACCGGAGGGCCGCGGCTACACCTTC.

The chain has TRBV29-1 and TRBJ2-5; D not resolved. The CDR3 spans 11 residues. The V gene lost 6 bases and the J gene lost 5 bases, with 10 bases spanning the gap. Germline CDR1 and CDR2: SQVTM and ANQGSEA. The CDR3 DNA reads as TGCAGCGTACTCGTATATGAGACCCAGTACTTC. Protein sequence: CSVLVYETQYF. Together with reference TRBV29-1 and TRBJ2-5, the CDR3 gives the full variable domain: SAVISQKPSRDICQRGTSLTIQCQVDSQVTMMFWYRQQPGQSLTLIATANQGSEATYESGFVIDKFPISRPNLTFSTLTVSNMSPEDSSIYLCSVLVYETQYFGPGTRLLVL.

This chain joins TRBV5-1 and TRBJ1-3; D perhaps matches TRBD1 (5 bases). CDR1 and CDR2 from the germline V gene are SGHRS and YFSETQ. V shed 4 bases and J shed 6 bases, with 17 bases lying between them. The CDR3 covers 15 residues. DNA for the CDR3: TGCGCCAGCAGCCCGACCGGCCAGGGTGAAAACACCATATATTTT. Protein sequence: CASSPTGQGENTIYF.